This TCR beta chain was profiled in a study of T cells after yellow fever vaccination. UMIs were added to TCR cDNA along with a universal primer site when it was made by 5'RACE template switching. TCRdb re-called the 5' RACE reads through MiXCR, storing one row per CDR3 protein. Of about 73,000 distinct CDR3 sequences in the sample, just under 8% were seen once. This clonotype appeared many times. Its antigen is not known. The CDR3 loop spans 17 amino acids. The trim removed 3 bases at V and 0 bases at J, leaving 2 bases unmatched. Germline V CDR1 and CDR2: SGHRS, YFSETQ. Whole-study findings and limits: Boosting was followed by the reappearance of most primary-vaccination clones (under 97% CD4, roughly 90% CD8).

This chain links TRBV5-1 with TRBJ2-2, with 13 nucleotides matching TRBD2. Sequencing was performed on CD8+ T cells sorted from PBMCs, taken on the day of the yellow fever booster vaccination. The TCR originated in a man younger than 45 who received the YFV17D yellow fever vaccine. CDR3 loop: CASSSGLAGANTGELFF. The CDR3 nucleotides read TGCGCCAGCAGCTCCGGACTAGCGGGGGCGAACACCGGGGAGCTGTTTTTT.